These 32 T cell receptor beta chains share one sample of origin, sequenced in a study of a mutant IDH1 vaccine in newly diagnosed glioma. Profiled with immunoSEQ multiplex PCR; TCRdb holds only in-frame clones, not every one. Of roughly 76,000 clones detected, approximately 85% appear once; the ten largest clones hold roughly 2%. Their target antigens are unknown. Stated time point: week 23, last vaccination. The study gave 300 ug of mutant IDH1 20-mer peptide per vaccine dose, with topical imiquimod. Sequencing used PBMCs, obtained from a glioma patient whose treatment included an IDH1 peptide vaccine. Source of these receptors: a man aged 25-40 years with glioma. Some clones in this sample may be carry-over from other donors' samples.

The chain employs TRBV5-8 and TRBJ1-2, with 7 nucleotides matching TRBD1. The germline CDR1 and CDR2 sequences are SGHTS and YDEGEE. This CDR3 spans 14 amino acids. J was trimmed by 3 bases and V by 7 bases; bases with no gene match: 9. Written as DNA, the CDR3 is TGTGCCAGCGTTACAGGGGCCGGGGACTATGGCTACACCTTC. Translating gives CASVTGAGDYGYTF.

This chain connects TRBV1 to TRBJ2-3; TRBD1 reflects the table's D call only, with no check against the DNA. TRBV1 is annotated as a pseudogene. The CDR3 is 15 residues long. CDR3 bases: TGCACCAGCAGCCCATGGCCACCTAGCACAGATACGCAGTATTTT. This gives the protein CTSSPWPPSTDTQYF.

A few counts support this clone. The chain recombines TRBV2 with TRBJ2-1; 7 bases are shared with TRBD2. V shed 8 bases, J shed 15 bases, and the junction held 13 bases outside the gene matches. The germline V gene encodes CDR1 SNHLY and CDR2 FYNNEI. CDR3 size: 12 residues. CDR3 in DNA: TGTGCCAGCGCGAGTACCGGGACTATGCCGTTCTTC. This translates into CASASTGTMPFF.

The chain has TRBV6-1 and TRBJ1-5; D may be TRBD1 (5 bases). The CDR3 is made up of 14 amino acids. The ends were cut back, 5 bases at V and 4 bases at J, with 12 bases in the middle. Germline V gene lookup returns CDR1 MNHNS and CDR2 SASEGT. The CDR3 here is CASSPNGANQPQHF. CDR3 coding DNA: TGTGCCAGCAGTCCCAATGGGGCTAATCAGCCCCAGCATTTT.

The table lists this clone with a few counts. V and J are TRBV28 and TRBJ2-3; 8 nucleotides line up with TRBD2. V dropped 4 bases and J dropped 1; count of bases not matched to a gene: 4. This CDR3 comprises 15 residues. CDR1 is MDHEN, CDR2 SYDVKM, per germline. The CDR3 loop reads CASSWRGAGTDTQYF. CDR3 in DNA: TGTGCCAGCAGTTGGCGGGGGGCGGGCACAGATACGCAGTATTTT.

The gene calls are TRBV30 and TRBJ1-2; 9 nucleotides match TRBD1. The germline V gene encodes CDR1 GTSNPN and CDR2 SVGIG (reference sequence). The V gene end was trimmed by 4 bases and the J gene end by 4 bases; junction bases not matched to a gene: 7. The CDR3 has 14 residues. Here the CDR3 reads CAWMADRGFYGYTF. The DNA for the CDR3 is TGTGCCTGGATGGCGGACAGGGGATTCTATGGCTACACCTTC.

This clone was seen only once. The J gene is TRBJ2-3, the V gene TRBV2; D gene uncertain. Germline CDR1 is SNHLY and CDR2 is FYNNEI. Trimming cost V 2 bases and J 4 bases, with 7 bases left between them. The CDR3 contains 13 residues. The CDR3 protein is CASSERRSDTQYF. The CDR3, as DNA: TGTGCCAGCAGTGAAAGACGGTCAGATACGCAGTATTTT.

J is TRBJ1-3 and V is TRBV5-1; D uncertain. The CDR3 has 13 residues. Trimming cost V 4 bases and J 4 bases, with 9 bases left between them. The V gene's germline CDR1 is SGHRS and CDR2 YFSETQ. CDR3 in amino acids: CASSPGLGNTIYF. The CDR3 nucleotides are TGCGCCAGCAGCCCCGGTTTGGGAAACACCATATATTTT.

CDR3 loop: CAISGLAEVSNEQFF. In DNA, the CDR3 is TGTGCCATCAGTGGCCTAGCGGAAGTTTCCAATGAGCAGTTCTTC. This chain links TRBV10-3 with TRBJ2-1, with 7 bases aligning to TRBD2. The V gene end was trimmed by 4 bases and the J gene end by 6 bases; junction bases not matched to a gene: 9. The CDR3 covers 15 residues. From germline, CDR1 is ENHRY and CDR2 SYGVKD.

The CDR3 region is CASTGTGRFNQPQHF. The CDR3 region has the DNA TGTGCCAGTACCGGGACCGGCAGATTCAATCAGCCCCAGCATTTT. This chain links TRBV19 with TRBJ1-5; possibly TRBD1 for D (5 bases). The length of the CDR3 is 15 residues. Germline lookup yields CDR1 LNHDA and CDR2 SQIVND (reference sequence). With 7 bases removed from V and 3 bases from J, the gap between germline ends came to 16 bases.

The genes are TRBV5-8 and TRBJ1-1, with D tentatively TRBD1 (5 bases). The V and J ends lost 0 bases and 11 bases respectively, with 11 bases between them. The CDR3 is 12 residues long. Germline CDR1 SGHTS, CDR2 YDEGEE. The CDR3 coding sequence is TGTGCCAGCAGCTTGGTGGACATGACCGCTTTCTTT. Protein product: CASSLVDMTAFF. The entire variable domain, with the rest obtained from reference TRBV5-8 and TRBJ1-1, is as follows: EAGVTQSPTHLIKTRGQQATLRCSPISGHTSVYWYQQALGLGLQFLLWYDEGEERNRGNFPPRFSGRQFPNYSSELNVNALELEDSALYLCASSLVDMTAFFGQGTRLTVV.

The chain joins TRBV11-2 to TRBJ2-2; D uncertain. The CDR3 is 16 residues long. Trimming stripped 5 bases from V and 4 bases from J, with 17 bases between. Looked up from germline, CDR1 is SGHAT and CDR2 is FQNNGV. The CDR3 here is CASSPTRSTPTGELFF. In DNA, the CDR3 is TGTGCCAGCAGCCCGACCCGGTCTACCCCCACCGGGGAGCTGTTTTTT.

This clone is medium-sized. The chain has TRBV27 and TRBJ1-1; D not resolved. The CDR3 is 13 amino acids. The V end was cut by 9 bases, the J end by 4 bases, with 15 bases between. Germline V CDR1 and CDR2: MNHEY, SMNVEV (reference sequence). DNA of the CDR3: TGTGCCAGTGGCCTCGACAAGGCCACTGAAGCTTTCTTT. It yields the protein CASGLDKATEAFF.

The V and J genes are TRBV7-2 and TRBJ1-3, with 7 bases that match TRBD1. This CDR3 has 15 residues. The V gene end was trimmed by 4 bases and the J gene end by 1 base; junction bases not matched to a gene: 4. From germline, CDR1 is SGHTA and CDR2 FQGNSA. This CDR3 reads CASSSQTGSGNTIYF. For the CDR3, the DNA is TGTGCCAGCAGCTCCCAGACAGGGTCTGGAAACACCATATATTTT.

V and J are TRBV7-7 and TRBJ2-1, with D possibly matching TRBD1 (6 bases). Germline V lookup: CDR1 SSHAT, CDR2 FNYEAQ (reference sequence). This CDR3 is built from 16 residues. The V end was cut by 5 bases, the J end by 5 bases, with 19 bases between. The CDR3 is CASSPRTVPTHNEQFF. The DNA for the CDR3 is TGTGCCAGCAGCCCCCGGACAGTCCCTACACACAATGAGCAGTTCTTC.

This CDR3 reads CASSLVVTAGGYEQYF. CDR3 bases: TGTGCCAGCAGCTTAGTGGTCACAGCGGGGGGGTACGAGCAGTACTTC. The chain links TRBV7-2 to TRBJ2-7, with TRBD2 matching 10 bases. The V and J ends lost 1 base and 4 bases, in that order; junction bases with no gene match: 7. The V gene's germline CDR1 is SGHTA and CDR2 FQGNSA. This CDR3 spans 16 amino acids.

The CDR3 nucleotides read TGTGCCAGTACGGACAACTCCTATAATTCACCCCTCCACTTT. Protein sequence: CASTDNSYNSPLHF. This chain connects TRBV19 to TRBJ1-6; D perhaps matches TRBD1 (5 bases). The CDR3 has 14 amino acids. Trimming pared 7 bases from V and 0 bases from J, leaving 7 bases between. The germline V gene has CDR1 LNHDA and CDR2 SQIVND (reference sequence).

The chain combines TRBV9 with TRBJ2-2; D not certain. Germline CDR1 is SGDLS and CDR2 is YYNGEE. V was shortened by 0 bases and J by 3 bases, with 12 bases between the two germline ends. This CDR3 has 16 residues. The CDR3 bases are TGTGCCAGCAGCGTAGATAAGGGTCCCCACACCGGGGAGCTGTTTTTT. Its protein is CASSVDKGPHTGELFF.

The chain combines TRBV4-1 with TRBJ1-4; 10 nucleotides match TRBD1. Germline V CDR1 and CDR2: MGHRA, YSYEKL. This CDR3 spans 14 amino acids. The V gene end was trimmed by 4 bases and the J gene end by 6 bases; junction bases not matched to a gene: 2. The CDR3 loop reads CASSLTGGYEKLFF. The CDR3 DNA reads TGCGCCAGCAGCCTGACAGGGGGCTATGAAAAACTGTTTTTT.

This clone appeared once. The chain is built from TRBV2 and TRBJ1-4; D is perhaps TRBD1 (5 bases). Between the trimmed V and J ends, which lost 5 bases and 5 bases, there was a span of 15 bases. The CDR3 consists of 15 residues. Germline V CDR1 and CDR2: SNHLY, FYNNEI. The CDR3 DNA is TGTGCCAGCAGTTCATGGGGCCTAGGGAATGAAAAACTGTTTTTT. As protein: CASSSWGLGNEKLFF.

The V gene is TRBV7-2, the J gene TRBJ1-1, with D possibly TRBD1 on 5 matching bases. The CDR3 spans 15 residues. Germline CDR1 reads SGHTA; CDR2 reads FQGNSA. Trimming left V 1 base short and J 0 bases short, with 9 bases between. CDR3 nucleotides: TGTGCCAGCAGCTTAGAGGGACTCATGAACACTGAAGCTTTCTTT. Its protein is CASSLEGLMNTEAFF.

The chain links TRBV18 to TRBJ1-1, with TRBD1 identical over 11 bases. V trimming: 6 bases; J trimming: 6 bases; junction bases outside the gene matches: 3. The CDR3 totals 13 residues. Germline CDR1 and CDR2: KGHSH and LQKENI. CDR3 protein: CASSLGQGAEAFF. For the CDR3, the DNA is TGTGCCAGCTCTTTGGGACAGGGGGCTGAAGCTTTCTTT.

The gene calls are TRBV7-2 and TRBJ2-3, with D possibly TRBD2 on 6 matching bases. The CDR3 runs 12 residues. The V and J ends lost 1 base and 10 bases respectively, with 9 bases between them. Germline V gene lookup returns CDR1 SGHTA and CDR2 FQGNSA. The CDR3: CASSLGRASQYF. Written as DNA, the CDR3 is TGTGCCAGCAGCTTAGGGAGGGCCTCGCAGTATTTT.

The V and J genes are TRBV20-1 and TRBJ2-7; D ambiguous. The CDR3 is made up of 11 amino acids. V lost 4 bases and J lost 7, with 11 bases in between. Germline lookup yields CDR1 DFQATT and CDR2 SNEGSKA (reference sequence). The CDR3 nucleotides are TGCAGTGCTATTGAGATCAGGGAGCAGTACTTC. It codes for CSAIEIREQYF.

The chain combines TRBV5-4 with TRBJ2-5, with 7 bases matching TRBD2. V shed 3 bases and J 5 bases; nucleotides not matched to a gene: 10. CDR3 length equals 15 residues. Germline V CDR1 and CDR2: SGHNT, YYREEE (reference sequence). The DNA of the CDR3 is TGTGCCAGCAGCTCGACTCGACTAGCTACGGAGACCCAGTACTTC. Translation: CASSSTRLATETQYF.

The chain links TRBV18 to TRBJ1-2, with D uncertain. Germline lookup yields CDR1 KGHSH and CDR2 LQKENI. This CDR3 has 15 residues. The V and J ends lost 2 bases and 1 base respectively, with 11 bases between them. The CDR3 DNA sequence: TGTGCCAGCTCACCAGGGGAGACACATAACTATGGCTACACCTTC. The encoded protein is CASSPGETHNYGYTF.

V usage is TRBV18 and J usage is TRBJ1-5; TRBD1 aligns across 7 bases. The CDR3 spans 14 residues. The germline CDR1 and CDR2 sequences are KGHSH and LQKENI. V lost 5 bases, J lost 8 bases, and 9 bases stayed unmatched. CDR3 amino acids: CASSAQQGSEPQHF. As DNA, the CDR3 is TGTGCCAGCTCAGCTCAACAGGGGTCGGAGCCCCAGCATTTT.

The chain couples TRBV11-2 to TRBJ2-7; D may be TRBD2 (5 bases). V lost 5 bases, J lost 2 bases, and 13 bases lay in between. The CDR3 totals 14 residues. The germline CDR1 and CDR2 sequences are SGHAT and FQNNGV. CDR3 nucleotides: TGTGCCAGCAGCCCAGGTCCGGGGACCTACGAGCAGTACTTC. This codes for CASSPGPGTYEQYF. Supplemented by reference TRBV11-2 and TRBJ2-7, the full variable domain reads EAGVAQSPRYKIIEKRQSVAFWCNPISGHATLYWYQQILGQGPKLLIQFQNNGVVDDSQLPKDRFSAERLKGVDSTLKIQPAKLEDSAVYLCASSPGPGTYEQYFGPGTRLTVT.

This chain links TRBV11-1 with TRBJ2-7; 7 bases are shared with TRBD2. Per germline, CDR1 SGHAT and CDR2 FQDESV (reference sequence). CDR3 size: 14 residues. The ends lost 5 bases at V and 3 bases at J; junction bases unmatched: 7. The CDR3 DNA reads TGTGCCAGCAGCGACCTAGCGGAAGGCTACGAGCAGTACTTC. Translation: CASSDLAEGYEQYF.

This clone has more than one count but fewer than ten. The chain uses TRBV11-2 and TRBJ2-1, with 10 nucleotides matching TRBD2. The germline gives CDR1 SGHAT, CDR2 FQNNGV. The CDR3 is 15 residues long. The J segment lost 7 bases and the V segment lost 1 base, leaving 4 bases of the junction unmatched. CDR3 DNA sequence: TGTGCCAGCAGCTTAGCTAGCGGGGGAGGAAATGAGCAGTTCTTC. This codes for CASSLASGGGNEQFF.

This chain connects TRBV5-6 to TRBJ2-5, with 9 bases lining up with TRBD1. The J call may not be correct, given that the DNA end is closer to TRBJ2-7. The CDR3 has 14 amino acids. The germline CDR1 and CDR2 sequences are SGHDT and YYEEEE. The CDR3 region is CASSWGTGYHEQYF. DNA of the CDR3: TGTGCCAGCAGCTGGGGGACAGGGTACCACGAGCAGTACTTC.

This rearrangement joins TRBV5-8 to TRBJ1-2; 9 bases agree with TRBD1. The CDR3 runs 16 residues. The germline gives CDR1 SGHTS, CDR2 YDEGEE. V shed 3 bases and J 2 bases; nucleotides not matched to a gene: 8. CDR3 region: CASSYTSGTGNYGYTF. CDR3 DNA sequence: TGTGCCAGCAGCTACACTTCCGGGACAGGGAACTATGGCTACACCTTC.